This note documents a single T cell receptor beta chain sequence. The entry originates in a study of blood T cell repertoires in COVID-19. In the study overall: The United States, Italy and Spain provided the acute and convalescent COVID-19 samples. The cDNA or gDNA used as material had been derived from T cells, B-cell-depleted T cells, or PBMCs.

Germline CDR1 SGHRS, CDR2 YFSETQ. Trimming shortened V by 4 bases and J by 4 bases, and 9 bases separated the two germline ends. The CDR3 totals 13 residues. Original handling: Reference gene primer amplification gave nucleated cell count estimates. TCRdb's copy holds only in-frame clones and misses some; the assay was immunoSEQ multiplex PCR. The V and J calls and clone size are taken from that table; D and trimming were inferred from the DNA. The sample lists over 75,000 clones, 86% occurring once. The TCR was taken from a human donor in a cohort sampled during active COVID-19. The specimen sequenced was peripheral blood. The chain is built from TRBV5-1 and TRBJ2-1; the D gene is possibly TRBD1 (6 bases). The CDR3 coding sequence is TGCGCCAGCAGCGCCGGACAGTACAATGAGCAGTTCTTC. Translation gives CASSAGQYNEQFF.